A selection of T cell receptor beta chains follows, all from one sample in a study of T cells in Graves' hyperthyroidism and ophthalmopathy. TCRdb re-called the multiplex PCR reads through MiXCR, storing one row per CDR3 protein. The repertoire includes hundreds of thousands of distinct CDR3 sequences, around 14% of them detected once, and roughly 14% sits in the top ten. Sequencing input: blood. These receptors were obtained from a woman under 30 with Graves' hyperthyroidism. CDR3s include the opening cysteine and the closing phenylalanine or tryptophan. A D gene is named only where the DNA matches it firmly. Some rows have no size entry. The others give once, few or many, or a class for an expanded clone.

many	14	.	TRBV20-1	TRBJ2-5	TGCAGTGCTAGAGGGACAGCCAATTCCGAGACCCAGTACTTC	CSARGTANSETQYF
many	14	.	TRBV12-3/TRBV12-4	TRBJ1-1	TGTGCCAGCAGTCGTACAGGTATTGACACTGAAGCTTTCTTT	CASSRTGIDTEAFF
many	14	TRBD2	TRBV20-1	TRBJ2-5	TGCAGTGCGCCACCTAGCGGGAGCCAAGAGACCCAGTACTTC	CSAPPSGSQETQYF
many	15	.	TRBV7-8	TRBJ2-1	TGTGCCAGCAGCCGACGGGGGGCTACCTACAATGAGCAGTTCTTC	CASSRRGATYNEQFF
.	11	.	TRBV7-9	TRBJ1-1	TGTGCCAGCAGCTTAATGAGTGAAGCTTTCTTT	CASSLMSEAFF
.	15	.	TRBV5-4	TRBJ1-2	TGTGCCAGCAGCTTGGCGGGGGAACCCATTATGGTCTACACCTTC	CASSLAGEPIMVYTF
many	14	TRBD1	TRBV6-1	TRBJ2-7	TGTGCCAGCAGTCGACAGGGTGGGACCTACGAGCAGTACTTC	CASSRQGGTYEQYF
many	14	.	TRBV20-1	TRBJ2-7	TGCAGTGCTAGAGATTCCAGCGGGCTTTACGAGCAGTACTTC	CSARDSSGLYEQYF
many	20	TRBD2	TRBV7-9	TRBJ2-2	TGTGCCAGCAGCTTATTACCGGGACTAGCGGGAGGGCCGAGCACCGGGGAGCTGTTTTTT	CASSLLPGLAGGPSTGELFF
few	17	TRBD1	TRBV7-2	TRBJ2-6	TGTGCCAGCAGCTTAGCAGGGGGCGCGACTGGGGCCAACGTCCTGACTTTC	CASSLAGGATGANVLTF
many	14	.	TRBV11-2	TRBJ2-5	TGTGCCACCACCATGACGCCGACGCAAGAGACCCAGTACTTC	CATTMTPTQETQYF
.	14	.	TRBV13	TRBJ2-5	TGTGCCAGCAGCCCTTCAGACATGAAAGAGACCCAGTACTTC	CASSPSDMKETQYF
many	17	.	TRBV12-3/TRBV12-4	TRBJ2-1	TGTGCCAGCAGTTTAGGGGACCTAGTCAAATCCTACAATGAGCAGTTCTTC	CASSLGDLVKSYNEQFF
.	15	TRBD1	TRBV9	TRBJ2-1	TGTGCCAGCAGCGTAGAGTGGCAGGGGGCGGGTGAGCAGTTCTTC	CASSVEWQGAGEQFF
.	18	TRBD1	TRBV28	TRBJ2-7	TGTGCCAGCAGTCTCCCGGGACAGGGCTCGCTCATTACCTACGAGCAGTACTTC	CASSLPGQGSLITYEQYF
few	16	TRBD2	TRBV19	TRBJ2-1	TGTGCCAGTAGCGTTAGCGGGAGGAAACCCTACAATGAGCAGTTCTTC	CASSVSGRKPYNEQFF
many	15	.	TRBV6-1	TRBJ2-2	TGTGCCAGCAGTCCCCTCGGCGCCGTCACCGGGGAGCTGTTTTTT	CASSPLGAVTGELFF
few	14	.	TRBV6-5	TRBJ1-2	TGTGCCAGCAGTTACTCCGGCCCTGTCGCCCGCTACACCTTC	CASSYSGPVARYTF
few	17	TRBD2	TRBV5-1	TRBJ2-5	TGCGCCAGCAGCTTAGCCCCGGCGGGAGGACCACAAGAGACCCAGTACTTC	CASSLAPAGGPQETQYF
.	16	.	TRBV19	TRBJ2-3	TGTGCCAGTAGTCGGGGGGCGGGAGAATCATCAGATACGCAGTATTTT	CASSRGAGESSDTQYF
many	13	.	TRBV2	TRBJ1-2	TGTGCCAGCGGTATGCAGACTTTTCATGGCTACACCTTC	CASGMQTFHGYTF
few	15	TRBD2	TRBV20-1	TRBJ2-5	TGCAGTGCTAGAGATCAGCGGGGGGCGGATGAGACCCAGTACTTC	CSARDQRGADETQYF
many	15	TRBD1	TRBV20-1	TRBJ2-1	TGCAGTGCTAGGGTAGGACAGGGGATAGGCAATGAGCAGTTCTTC	CSARVGQGIGNEQFF
.	18	TRBD2	TRBV20-1	TRBJ2-1	TGCAGTGCTAGAAAGTCGGGACTAGCGGGGGCAGCCTACGATGAGCAGTTCTTC	CSARKSGLAGAAYDEQFF
.	12	.	TRBV29-1	TRBJ1-1	TGCAGCGTTTCCTTCCGGGGGACTGAAGCTTTCTTT	CSVSFRGTEAFF
.	11	.	TRBV10-3	TRBJ1-1	TGTGCCATCGGTCAAGACACTGAAGCTTTCTTT	CAIGQDTEAFF
many	15	TRBD2	TRBV2	TRBJ2-3	TGTGCCAGCAGGAGAGCGGGAGGGGAGTCAGATACGCAGTATTTT	CASRRAGGESDTQYF
many	12	TRBD1	TRBV13	TRBJ1-1	TGTGCCAGCAGCGCGGACAGGGGGGCCGCTTTCTTT	CASSADRGAAFF
many	14	TRBD2	TRBV11-2	TRBJ2-1	TGTGCCAGCATGCCTAGCGGGCCAAACAATGAGCAGTTCTTC	CASMPSGPNNEQFF
.	15	.	TRBV14	TRBJ2-5	TGTGCCAGCAGCCCAAACGACATCGTGAGGGAGACCCAGTACTTC	CASSPNDIVRETQYF
many	18	.	TRBV27	TRBJ2-6	TGTGCCAGCAGAGGGCTGAAAGGCGACCTATCTGGGGCCAACGTCCTGACTTTC	CASRGLKGDLSGANVLTF
many	13	.	TRBV5-8	TRBJ1-2	TGTGCCAGCAGCTTGTGGGTTAACTATGGCTACACCTTC	CASSLWVNYGYTF
many	18	.	TRBV5-1	TRBJ2-1	TGCGCCAGCAGCTTGATCGGCCCGCTCGCCGTCTCCTACAATGAGCAGTTCTTC	CASSLIGPLAVSYNEQFF
many	15	TRBD2	TRBV7-9	TRBJ2-1	TGTGCCAGCAGCTCGGGACTAGCGGGAACCAATGAGCAGTTCTTC	CASSSGLAGTNEQFF
few	15	TRBD1	TRBV20-1	TRBJ1-2	TGCAGTGCTAGAGATTTTGGGTCCGGGACAGTTGGCTACACCTTC	CSARDFGSGTVGYTF
many	15	TRBD1	TRBV2	TRBJ2-1	TGTGCCAGCAGTGAGCTAGGGACAGGGGTTAATGAGCAGTTCTTC	CASSELGTGVNEQFF
.	17	.	TRBV27	TRBJ1-1	TGTGCCAGCAGTTTAGGATTTCGGGACATAATGAACACTGAAGCTTTCTTT	CASSLGFRDIMNTEAFF
many	17	.	TRBV7-9	TRBJ1-1	TGTGCCAGCAGCTTAGCCGGGGTAGTGGGTCTGAACACTGAAGCTTTCTTT	CASSLAGVVGLNTEAFF
few	13	.	TRBV28	TRBJ2-7	TGTGCCAGCAGTTTAATAGGGTTCGGCGGGCAGTACTTC	CASSLIGFGGQYF
many	15	.	TRBV6-2/TRBV6-3	TRBJ2-3	TGTGCCAGCAGTCGGACCAGCAGTGGCACAGATACGCAGTATTTT	CASSRTSSGTDTQYF
many	15	TRBD1	TRBV7-9	TRBJ2-7	TGTGCCAGCAGCTTAGTGGACAGGTCTTCCTACGAGCAGTACTTC	CASSLVDRSSYEQYF
many	13	.	TRBV18	TRBJ1-4	TGTGCCAGCTCACCACGAGGAGCTGAAAAACTGTTTTTT	CASSPRGAEKLFF
many	13	.	TRBV28	TRBJ1-2	TGTGCCAGCTGTACAGCTTATAACTATGGCTACACCTTC	CASCTAYNYGYTF
.	11	.	TRBV9	TRBJ1-1	TGTGCCAGCAGCCAAAGGGTGGGGGCTTTCTTT	CASSQRVGAFF
many	13	TRBD1	TRBV9	TRBJ2-7	TGTGCCAGCAGCGTAGTGGCAGGGGGCGAGCAGTACTTC	CASSVVAGGEQYF
many	15	.	TRBV28	TRBJ1-5	TGTGCCAGCAGTTTAGAACAGAGGAGCAATCAGCCCCAGCATTTT	CASSLEQRSNQPQHF
few	14	.	TRBV24-1	TRBJ2-1	TGTGCCACCAGTGATTTTATAGGCGGGAATGAGCAGTTCTTC	CATSDFIGGNEQFF
many	16	.	TRBV10-3	TRBJ2-2	TGTGCCATCAGCCCCCTCGGACAGACGAACACCGGGGAGCTGTTTTTT	CAISPLGQTNTGELFF
few	15	.	TRBV24-1	TRBJ2-2	TGTGCCACCAGTGATTTGTCTCCGAGTACCGGGGAGCTGTTTTTT	CATSDLSPSTGELFF
few	17	.	TRBV7-3	TRBJ1-4	TGTGCCAGCAGCTTAAGGGTATTGCGATCAACTAATGAAAAACTGTTTTTT	CASSLRVLRSTNEKLFF
.	10	.	TRBV20-1	TRBJ2-5	TGCAGTGCTGTGGCAGAGACCCAGTACTTC	CSAVAETQYF
.	15	.	TRBV28	TRBJ1-2	TGTGCCAGCAGTTTATACGGCCTTCTGGGGTATGGCTACACCTTC	CASSLYGLLGYGYTF
many	14	TRBD2	TRBV11-2	TRBJ2-7	TGTGCCAGCAGATCCGGGACTAGCTCCTACGAGCAGTACTTC	CASRSGTSSYEQYF
few	15	TRBD2	TRBV29-1	TRBJ2-1	TGCAGCGTTGTAAATAAGCGGGGCCTCTACAATGAGCAGTTCTTC	CSVVNKRGLYNEQFF
.	14	.	TRBV2	TRBJ2-7	TGTGCCAGCAGGGTCAGAAGGGGGAACTACGAGCAGTACTTC	CASRVRRGNYEQYF
many	18	.	TRBV6-1	TRBJ1-5	TGTGCCAGCAGGATTCAGGTAGACCAGGCCGATAGCAATCAGCCCCAGCATTTT	CASRIQVDQADSNQPQHF
many	12	.	TRBV11-2	TRBJ1-6	TGTGCCAGCAGCTTAGCGCTTTCACCCCTCCACTTT	CASSLALSPLHF